This T cell receptor (beta chain) originates from a study of blood T cell repertoires in COVID-19 (dated by TCRdb to about 2020). In the study overall: Samples from collaborators originated in the United States, Italy and Spain and spanned both the acute and convalescent phases of COVID-19. The material from the prospective study consisted of cDNA or gDNA derived from T cells, B-cell-depleted T cells, or PBMCs. The dataset comprised deeply sampled blood TCRbeta repertoires from subjects exposed to, actively infected with, or recovered from COVID-19. The repertoires were released in a freely available public database meant as a resource for research on the immune response to SARS-CoV-2. The samples were drawn from two sources: the first 160 participants of the ongoing ImmuneRACE study, and 950 to 1,500 subjects contributed by 6 global collaborators. Sample metadata almost always included a de-identified subject ID, COVID-19 status, age in years and sex. Where HLA class I and class II types were available, the types were taken from metadata supplied by the sample provider, not from assay-based typing. Broad study findings and their caveats: The amount of clinical and demographic metadata varied by source and participant and was provided uncurated.

Notes on this clone: Its antigen is unknown. The sample holds no much larger clone one base away, and base qualities are not on file.

TCRbeta CDR3 regions were amplified from genomic DNA using the immunoSEQ Assay, a bias-controlled multiplex PCR. Concerning the study's data processing: The number of nucleated cells in each sample was estimated by amplification of reference gene primers within the assay. To quantify the absolute abundance of each unique TCRbeta CDR3 rearrangement, sequence reads were collapsed and filtered. For each sample, productive Simpson clonality was calculated as the square root of Simpson's diversity index over productive rearrangements. TCRdb re-hosts the immuneACCESS table, in-frame sequences only. Its copies lack some clones; in the studies checked, an unresolved V gene accounts for under half of them, and the cause for the rest is not known. The V and J calls and the clone size are those of that table, but D and trimming were determined from the DNA. The table for this sample lists about 150,000 clones; about 85% of them were counted only once. The top ten constitute around 8.1% of the sample.

At one collaborating source in Seattle, patients were enrolled during active infection and were followed longitudinally through the course of disease. The collaborating institutions used their own protocols to collect whole blood in K2EDTA tubes. For TCRbeta analysis, collaborators shipped samples in one of three forms: frozen whole blood, isolated PBMCs, or DNA extracted from either of those sample types. V loses 3 bases, J loses 7 bases, and the germline ends lie 13 bases apart. The germline V gene gives CDR1 as SGHTA and CDR2 as FQGTGA. From the cysteine through the phenylalanine, the CDR3 covers 13 amino acids. Just the 39-base CDR3 DNA is kept, in frame starting at base 1.

The sample consisted of peripheral blood. This sequence uses TRBV7-3 and TRBJ2-7, with TRBD2 as a weak D call on 5 bases. The clonotype originates from a woman aged 60-70 years with COVID-19, enrolled during active disease. CDR3 loop: CASSLRVMSEQYF. The sequence in DNA is TGTGCCAGCAGCTTGAGGGTGATGAGTGAGCAGTACTTC. Beyond the CDR3, the reference TRBV7-3 and TRBJ2-7 genes provide the residues; the full variable domain reads: GAGVSQTPSNKVTEKGKYVELRCDPISGHTALYWYRQSLGQGPEFLIYFQGTGAADDSGLPNDRFFAVRPEGSVSTLKIQRTERGDSAVYLCASSLRVMSEQYFGPGTRLTVT.